This paragraph covers one T cell receptor beta chain sequence. In this sample, this clonotype turned up many times. Its antigen remains unidentified. No per-base quality is available; no much larger clone lies one base away. The source of the sample is a study of T cell repertoires in cytomegalovirus infection (dated by TCRdb to the late 2010s). Regarding the study in general: Because public TCR beta signatures pointed to carriage of CMV infection together with the matching HLA type, the HLA type of each donor mattered for the analysis. The investigation overall reported the following: In the ex vivo response, HLA-C-restricted CMV-specific TCR beta clonotypes were dominant, and in two of eight donors the single most frequent clonotype came from this HLA-C-restricted group. In both this cohort and an independent cohort of under 450 donors, the cumulative frequency of public TCR beta family members distinguished carriers of CMV infection plus the relevant HLA type.

These reads were obtained on an Illumina HiSeq 1500. TCRdb passed the public sequencing reads through fastp at Q25 and MiXCR, retaining productive beta sequences. Duplicate CDR3 protein sequences are folded into a single record with the most common DNA and genes. The sample table holds around 240,000 distinct CDR3 sequences, of which under 25% were seen once. Roughly 18% of the sample belongs to the ten largest clones. Sequences SNHLY (CDR1) and FYNNEI (CDR2) are obtained from the germline V gene. At the junction V is shortened by 4 bases and J by 7 bases; bases outside the gene matches: 1. There are 12 amino acids in the CDR3, from cysteine to phenylalanine inclusive. Left in the record is the CDR3 DNA by itself, 36 bases read in frame from the first base.

This TCR derives from a human donor in good health (CMV status not recorded). Some clones in this sample may be carry-over from other donors' samples. The sequencing input was CD8+ T cells from PBMCs. The chain links TRBV2 with TRBJ2-1; 7 nucleotides in the junction match TRBD2. The encoded CDR3 is CASSAGGNEQFF. The DNA reads TGTGCCAGCAGTGCCGGGGGGAATGAGCAGTTCTTC.